This T cell receptor (beta chain) was identified in a study of CD8+ T cells in alopecia areata. Study-wide results and limits: Patients displayed less clarity in TCR sharing than mice, a finding possibly related to HLA.

This clone was observed a few times. Its cognate antigen is unknown. With V trimmed by 3 bases and J by 3 bases, 2 bases remained unmatched. The germline gives CDR1 LNHDA, CDR2 SQIVND (reference sequence). There are 14 residues in the CDR3. Reverse transcription of extracted RNA yielded cDNA, which provided the sequencing template. This table comes from immunoSEQ multiplex PCR, and its TCRdb copy is limited to in-frame clones, with some not included. In the table there are about 140,000 clones, less than 65% of which are singletons. This receptor was identified in a human donor in good health. This chain uses TRBV19 with TRBJ2-1, with 7 bases matching TRBD2. The sequencing sample was made of CD8+ T cells sorted from blood. The CDR3 DNA follows: TGTGCCAGTAGTATGCGGGAGTTCTACAATGAGCAGTTCTTC. As protein: CASSMREFYNEQFF.